This T cell receptor beta chain derives from a study of human T cells and chemical hapten exposure. Germline lookup yields CDR1 SQVTM and CDR2 ANQGSEA. Germline trimming cut 7 bases from V and 1 base from J; bases unmatched to any gene: 4. This CDR3 has 14 residues. The study's library attached unique molecular identifiers to single cDNA molecules. TCRdb called the RACE reads again in MiXCR, with one record for every CDR3 protein. The table records 150,000 to 200,000 distinct CDR3 sequences, around 22% of them present only once. This sample's time point: patch test 1, 2 weeks after DPC sensitization. As for treatment: therapeutic diphenylcyclopropenone sensitization with weekly scalp DPC.

The TCR sequence derives from a woman aged 45-59 years with alopecia areata. Some clones in this sample may be carry-over from other donors' samples. This material consisted of whole blood, taken in connection with sensitization to the hapten diphenylcyclopropenone (DPC). The chain carries TRBV29-1 and TRBJ2-5, with TRBD2 matching over 12 bases. CDR3 coding DNA: TGCAGCGCAGAGGGACTAGCGGGCCAAGAGACCCAGTACTTC. Protein product: CSAEGLAGQETQYF.